This entry concerns a single T cell receptor beta chain. Its antigen remains unidentified. Sequencing used immunoSEQ multiplex PCR; TCRdb keeps in-frame clones, though not all of them. The sample includes more than 110,000 clones, approximately 90% of them seen just once. The data stem from a study of T cell responses to AZD1222 COVID-19 vaccine. Study-wide findings and caveats: The donor group comprised mostly white British people and more females; the analysis possibly underestimated clonal diversity.

This CDR3 region has 16 residues. Germline loops: CDR1 SEHNR, CDR2 FQNEAQ (reference sequence). Trimming took 3 bases from V and 0 from J, leaving 14 bases between them. The chain links TRBV7-9 to TRBJ1-1; a weak D match, TRBD1 (6 bases). This TCR was sampled from an adult who received the AZD1222 COVID-19 vaccine. This specimen was peripheral blood, taken 28 days after the second AZD1222 dose. CDR3 region: CASSLSGGPMNTEAFF. The CDR3, as DNA: TGTGCCAGCAGCTTGAGCGGGGGGCCTATGAACACTGAAGCTTTCTTT. The complete variable domain, with remaining parts taken from reference TRBV7-9 and TRBJ1-1, reads DTGVSQNPRHKITKRGQNVTFRCDPISEHNRLYWYRQTLGQGPEFLTYFQNEAQLEKSRLLSDRFSAERPKGSFSTLEIQRTEQGDSAMYLCASSLSGGPMNTEAFFGQGTRLTVV.